This record covers a single T cell receptor (beta chain). Its target is not known. The data belong to a study of cytomegalovirus exposure and HLA in healthy donors. General study findings and limits: TCR association rates varied by HLA locus in a later analysis, with DRB1 highest and HLA-C lowest.

This PCR relied on a set of 60 Vbeta primers and 13 Jbeta primers. The assay was immunoSEQ multiplex PCR, and TCRdb's table has in-frame clones only and misses some. Of 90,000 to 110,000 clones in the sample, around 75% are singletons; the top ten hold 1.3%. Germline V gives CDR1 MNHEY, CDR2 SVGAGI. CDR3 length: 15 residues. Trimming left V 0 bases short and J 4 bases short, with 12 bases between. This chain connects TRBV6-5 to TRBJ1-1; D is possibly TRBD1 (6 bases). The clonotype originates from a man between 40 and 49 years old in good health and CMV-seronegative. Sequencing input: PBMCs. CDR3 sequence reads: CASSYSSTGLTEAFF. CDR3 sequence (DNA): TGTGCCAGCAGTTACTCGTCGACAGGACTCACTGAAGCTTTCTTT.